This T cell receptor beta chain was obtained from a study of T-cell reconstitution after alpha-beta-depleted transplantation in children. Study-wide points: There were some patients whose high TCRbeta diversity at day 60 came from surviving recipient T cells and thymic progenitors. T-cell counts and diversity were attributed mostly to newly produced T cells one year after transplant. Two months or so post-transplant, alpha-beta T cells reportedly derived from several hundred expanded graft clones.

Unique molecular identifiers were built into the TCRbeta library. TCRdb reanalysed the PCR reads using MiXCR and keeps one entry per CDR3 protein. This sample has around 490,000 distinct CDR3 sequences, with over 10% found just once. About this clonotype itself: Its target is not known.

Germline V gives CDR1 SGHRS, CDR2 YFSETQ. The V segment lost 4 bases and the J segment 1 base; nucleotides outside the gene matches: 5. This CDR3 has 14 amino acids. The input for sequencing was PBMCs, mostly from graft donor cells, taken 180 days after TCRalphabeta/CD19-depleted stem cell transplant. This receptor was obtained from a female patient aged 2 to 10 who had a stem cell transplant for aplastic anemia, so the T cells may come from the graft donor. J is TRBJ2-7 and V is TRBV5-1, with 7 bases identical to TRBD1. CDR3: CASSIAGGSYEQYF. The CDR3 DNA sequence: TGCGCCAGCAGCATCGCAGGGGGATCCTACGAGCAGTACTTC.